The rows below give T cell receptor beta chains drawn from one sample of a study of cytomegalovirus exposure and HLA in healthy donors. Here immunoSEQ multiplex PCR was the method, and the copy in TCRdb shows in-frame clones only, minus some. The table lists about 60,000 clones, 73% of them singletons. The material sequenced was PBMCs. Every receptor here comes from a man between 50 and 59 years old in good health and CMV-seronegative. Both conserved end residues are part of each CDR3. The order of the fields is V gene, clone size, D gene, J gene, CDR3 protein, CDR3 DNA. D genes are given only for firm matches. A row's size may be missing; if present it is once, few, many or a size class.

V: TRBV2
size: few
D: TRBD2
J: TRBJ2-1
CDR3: CASSERGGLGNEQFF
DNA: TGTGCCAGCAGTGAACGGGGGGGCCTCGGCAATGAGCAGTTCTTC

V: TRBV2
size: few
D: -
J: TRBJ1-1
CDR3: CASRGQGGYWTEAFF
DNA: TGTGCCAGCAGGGGGCAGGGTGGGTATTGGACTGAAGCTTTCTTT

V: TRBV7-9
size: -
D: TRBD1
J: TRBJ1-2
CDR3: CASSRSGDSPDDYTF
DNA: TGTGCCAGCAGCAGAAGTGGGGACAGCCCAGACGATTACACCTTC

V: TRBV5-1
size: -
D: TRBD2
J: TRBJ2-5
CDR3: CASSWSPSGGQETQYF
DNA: TGCGCCAGCAGCTGGTCCCCTAGCGGGGGGCAAGAGACCCAGTACTTC

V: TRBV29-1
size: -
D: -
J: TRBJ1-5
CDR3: CSVGKRGGQPQHF
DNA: TGCAGCGTTGGAAAGAGGGGGGGACAGCCCCAGCATTTT

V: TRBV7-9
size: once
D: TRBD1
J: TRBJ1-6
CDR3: CASNNRGSSYNSPLHF
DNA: TGTGCCAGCAACAACAGGGGGAGCTCCTATAATTCACCCCTCCACTTT

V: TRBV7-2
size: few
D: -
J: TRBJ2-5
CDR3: CASRTGMLETQYF
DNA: TGTGCCAGCAGGACGGGGATGCTGGAGACCCAGTACTTC

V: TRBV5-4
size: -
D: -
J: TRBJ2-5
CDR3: CATGGAGRYQETQYF
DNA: TGTGCCACGGGCGGGGCAGGGCGGTACCAAGAGACCCAGTACTTC

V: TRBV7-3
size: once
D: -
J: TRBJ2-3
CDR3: CASSPQGVAGAHSTDTQYF
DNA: TGTGCCAGCAGCCCCCAAGGGGTGGCGGGGGCCCATAGCACAGATACGCAGTATTTT

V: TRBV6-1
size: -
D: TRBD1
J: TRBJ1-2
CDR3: CASSVPGQGYGYTF
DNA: TGTGCCAGCAGTGTGCCGGGACAGGGCTATGGCTACACCTTC

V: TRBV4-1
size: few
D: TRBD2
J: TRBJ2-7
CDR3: CASSQEGGGLGYEQYF
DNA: TGCGCCAGCAGCCAAGAGGGGGGGGGACTAGGCTACGAGCAGTACTTC

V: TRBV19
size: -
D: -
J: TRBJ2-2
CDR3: CASFRGNTGELFF
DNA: TGTGCCAGCTTCAGAGGAAACACCGGGGAGCTGTTTTTT

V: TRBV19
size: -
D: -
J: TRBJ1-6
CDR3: CASTSRNSPLHF
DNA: TGTGCCAGTACGAGCCGTAATTCACCCCTCCACTTT

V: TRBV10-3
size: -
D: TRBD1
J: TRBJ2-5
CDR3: CAISDYRGQAQYF
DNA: TGTGCCATCAGTGACTACAGGGGGCAGGCCCAGTACTTC

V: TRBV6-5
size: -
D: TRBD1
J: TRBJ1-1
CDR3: CASSFRDRVAFF
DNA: TGTGCCAGCAGTTTCCGGGACAGGGTGGCTTTCTTT

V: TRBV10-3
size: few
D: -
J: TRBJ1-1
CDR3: CAINNRETNTEAFF
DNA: TGTGCCATCAACAACCGGGAAACGAACACTGAAGCTTTCTTT

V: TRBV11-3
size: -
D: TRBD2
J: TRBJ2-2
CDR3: CASSWGLAGANTGELFF
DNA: TGTGCCAGCAGCTGGGGACTAGCGGGAGCGAACACCGGGGAGCTGTTTTTT

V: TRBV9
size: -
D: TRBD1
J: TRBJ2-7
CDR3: CASGPGTGILEQYF
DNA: TGTGCCAGCGGTCCCGGGACAGGGATCCTCGAGCAGTACTTC

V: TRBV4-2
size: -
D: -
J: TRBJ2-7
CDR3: CASSRIRGPSYEQYF
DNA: TGTGCCAGCAGCCGAATCCGAGGGCCGAGCTACGAGCAGTACTTC

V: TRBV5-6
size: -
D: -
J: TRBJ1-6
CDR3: CASSFDGLSSSYNSPLHF
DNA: TGTGCCAGCAGCTTTGACGGCCTCTCTAGCTCCTATAATTCACCCCTCCACTTT

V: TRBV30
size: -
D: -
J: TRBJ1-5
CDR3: CAWGAGWRDQPQHF
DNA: TGTGCCTGGGGGGCGGGGTGGCGGGATCAGCCCCAGCATTTT

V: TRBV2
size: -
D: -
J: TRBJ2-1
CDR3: CAGGLIADNEQFF
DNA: TGTGCCGGAGGACTAATTGCTGACAATGAGCAGTTCTTC

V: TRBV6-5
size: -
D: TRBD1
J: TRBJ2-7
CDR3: CASSRGTQGYYEQYF
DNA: TGTGCCAGCAGTAGGGGAACACAGGGGTACTACGAGCAGTACTTC

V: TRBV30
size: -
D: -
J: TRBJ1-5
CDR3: CAWTRGGGQPQHF
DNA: TGTGCCTGGACACGAGGCGGTGGTCAGCCCCAGCATTTT

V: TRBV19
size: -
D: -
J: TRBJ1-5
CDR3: CASSISPLPNGEPQHF
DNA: TGTGCCAGTAGTATAAGTCCCCTCCCGAACGGGGAGCCCCAGCATTTT

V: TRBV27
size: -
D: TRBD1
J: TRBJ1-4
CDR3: CASRPTGVRNEKLFF
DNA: TGTGCCAGCAGACCAACAGGGGTACGAAATGAAAAGCTGTTTTTT

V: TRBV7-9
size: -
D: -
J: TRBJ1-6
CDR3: CSSSLGGGENSPLHF
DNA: TGTTCCAGCAGCTTAGGGGGGGGAGAAAATTCACCCCTCCACTTT

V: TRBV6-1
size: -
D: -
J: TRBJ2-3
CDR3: CASSVDSADTQYF
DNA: TGTGCCAGCAGTGTCGACAGCGCAGATACGCAGTATTTT

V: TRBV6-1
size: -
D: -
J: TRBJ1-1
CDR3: CASSMQGNTEAFF
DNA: TGTGCCAGCAGTATGCAGGGGAACACTGAAGCTTTCTTT

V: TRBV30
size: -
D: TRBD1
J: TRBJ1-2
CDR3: CAWRSTGGGYGYTF
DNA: TGTGCCTGGAGATCGACAGGGGGCGGCTATGGCTACACCTTC

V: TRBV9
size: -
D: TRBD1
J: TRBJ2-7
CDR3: CASSGFRDRGLEQYF
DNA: TGTGCCAGCAGCGGATTCCGGGACAGGGGGCTCGAGCAGTACTTC

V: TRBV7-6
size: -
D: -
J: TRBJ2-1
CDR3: CASSHSGNEQFF
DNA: TGTGCCAGCAGCCACAGCGGCAATGAGCAGTTCTTC

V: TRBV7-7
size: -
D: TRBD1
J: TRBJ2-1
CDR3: CASSPSGTVGNEQFF
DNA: TGTGCTAGCAGCCCCTCTGGGACAGTCGGCAATGAGCAGTTCTTC

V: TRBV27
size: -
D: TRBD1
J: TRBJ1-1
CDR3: CASSFRRGLNTEAFF
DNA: TGTGCCAGCAGTTTCCGCAGGGGGCTTAATACTGAAGCTTTCTTT

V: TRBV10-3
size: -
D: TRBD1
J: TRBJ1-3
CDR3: CAISGRQGDAGNTIYF
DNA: TGTGCCATCAGTGGCCGGCAGGGGGACGCAGGAAACACCATATATTTT

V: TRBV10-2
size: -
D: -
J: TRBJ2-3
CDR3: CASTREGGASTDTQYF
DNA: TGCGCCAGCACAAGGGAAGGCGGGGCCAGCACAGATACGCAGTATTTT

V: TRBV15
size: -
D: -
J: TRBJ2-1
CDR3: CATAVGGGGLLRGNEQFF
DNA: TGTGCCACGGCCGTTGGGGGCGGGGGCCTTCTCCGGGGGAATGAGCAGTTCTTC

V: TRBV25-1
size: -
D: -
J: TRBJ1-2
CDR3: CASSESVSYGYTF
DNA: TGTGCCAGCAGTGAATCGGTTAGCTATGGCTACACCTTC

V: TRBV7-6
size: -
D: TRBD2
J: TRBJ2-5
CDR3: CASSPGGTSGGSQETQYF
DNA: TGTGCCAGCAGCCCGGGTGGGACTAGCGGGGGTTCTCAAGAGACCCAGTACTTC

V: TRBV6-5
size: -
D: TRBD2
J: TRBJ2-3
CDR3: CASSPTSVGTDTQYF
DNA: TGTGCCAGCAGTCCCACTAGCGTGGGCACAGATACGCAGTATTTT

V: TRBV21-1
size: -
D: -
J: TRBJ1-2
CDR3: CASSNLGGPRGGYTF
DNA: TGTGCCAGCAGCAACCTTGGTGGGCCCCGGGGAGGCTACACCTTC